The clone carrying this T cell receptor (beta chain) was seen at least ten times. Antigen unknown. Because the library targeted alpha chains, this beta chain is an off-target read whose size means little. The data are from a study of spatial heterogeneity in lung cancer. TCRdb reanalysed the 5' RACE reads using MiXCR and keeps one entry per CDR3 protein. This table has under 20,000 distinct CDR3 sequences, around 6.4% appearing once. Findings and limits, study-wide: Counts of expanded intratumoral alpha and beta TCRs tracked tumor mutation counts.

This sample's time point: sample taken at primary tumor resection. CDR3 length: 11 residues. The trim removed 3 bases at V and 11 bases at J, leaving 5 bases unmatched. Per the germline V gene, CDR1 is SQVTM and CDR2 is ANQGSEA. The TCR was taken from a female donor with early-stage non-small cell lung cancer. This material consisted of lung tumor tissue, taken at surgery. The J gene is TRBJ1-1, the V gene TRBV29-1; 8 positions match TRBD1. CDR3 in DNA: TGCAGCGTTGAGCCGGACAGGGCTGCTTTCTTT. This codes for CSVEPDRAAFF.